What follows are 22 T cell receptor beta chains derived from one specimen sequenced in a study of cytomegalovirus exposure and HLA in healthy donors. The PCR made use of 60 Vbeta and 13 Jbeta primers. Only in-frame clones appear in the TCRdb table, and some are missing; sequencing was by immunoSEQ multiplex PCR. The sample yields 150,000 or so clones, around four fifths seen once. Material for sequencing was PBMCs. All receptors derive from a female donor in good health and CMV-seronegative.

The rearrangement uses TRBV4-1 and TRBJ2-4; D remains ambiguous. The CDR3 sequence is 11 residues long. Trimming shortened V by 3 bases and J by 7 bases, and 4 bases separated the two germline ends. The V gene's germline CDR1 is MGHRA and CDR2 YSYEKL. The CDR3 here is CASSHRNIQYF. CDR3 bases: TGCGCCAGCAGCCATCGGAACATTCAGTACTTC.

The chain couples TRBV6-1 to TRBJ2-3; 10 bases are shared with TRBD2. V shed 6 bases, J shed 6 bases, and the junction held 9 bases outside the gene matches. Germline lookup yields CDR1 MNHNS and CDR2 SASEGT. This CDR3 spans 15 amino acids. In DNA form, the CDR3 reads TGTGCCAGCAGGAGAGCGGGAGGGCCTGGTGATACGCAGTATTTT. Encoded protein: CASRRAGGPGDTQYF.

The chain recombines TRBV15 with TRBJ1-5; no reliable D call. The V end was cut by 3 bases, the J end by 3 bases, with 15 bases between. The germline CDR1 and CDR2 sequences are LNHNV and YYDKDF (reference sequence). The CDR3 covers 16 residues. This CDR3 is CATSREGRADNQPQHF. The DNA of the CDR3 is TGTGCCACCAGCAGGGAGGGTAGGGCAGACAATCAGCCCCAGCATTTT.

V is TRBV6-6 and J is TRBJ1-1; no firm D call. V shed 1 base and J shed 6 bases, with 9 bases lying between them. The CDR3 length is 13 residues. CDR1 and CDR2 from the germline V gene are MNHNY and SVGAGI (reference sequence). CDR3 sequence reads: CASSYFGRAEAFF. CDR3 nucleotides: TGTGCCAGCAGTTACTTCGGGAGGGCTGAAGCTTTCTTT.

J is TRBJ2-1 and V is TRBV6-1; 10 bases match TRBD2. This CDR3 is built from 16 residues. J was trimmed by 9 bases and V by 2 bases; bases with no gene match: 10. Germline assignment: CDR1 MNHNS and CDR2 SASEGT. CDR3 in amino acids: CASSELWGLAGGEQFF. The CDR3, as DNA: TGTGCCAGCAGTGAATTATGGGGGTTAGCGGGAGGTGAGCAGTTCTTC.

V gene TRBV13 combines with J gene TRBJ2-1, with 10 bases identical to TRBD2. The trim removed 4 bases at V and 7 bases at J, leaving 7 bases unmatched. Germline V gene lookup returns CDR1 PRHDT and CDR2 FYEKMQ (reference sequence). The CDR3 runs 15 residues. The CDR3 loop is CASSSGLAMVNEQFF. CDR3 DNA: TGTGCCAGCAGCTCGGGACTAGCGATGGTAAATGAGCAGTTCTTC.

The V call is TRBV7-2, the J call TRBJ2-7, with D uncertain. This CDR3 contains 13 residues. V shed 1 base and J shed 3 bases, with 7 bases lying between them. Per germline, CDR1 SGHTA and CDR2 FQGNSA. CDR3 loop: CASSLDGLYEQYF. For the CDR3, the DNA is TGTGCCAGCAGCTTAGATGGCCTCTACGAGCAGTACTTC.

V and J are TRBV10-3 and TRBJ1-2; D gene unclear. The CDR3 has 15 residues. CDR1 and CDR2 (germline): ENHRY, SYGVKD. Deletions cut 6 bases from V and 5 bases from J, with 19 bases between. In DNA, the CDR3 is TGTGCCATCAGGTCTATGGATCGAGAGACTTATGGCTACACCTTC. Encoded protein: CAIRSMDRETYGYTF.

The chain has TRBV28 and TRBJ2-3; 9 positions agree with TRBD2. The length of the CDR3 is 14 residues. Germline CDR1 and CDR2: MDHEN and SYDVKM. The ends lost 9 bases at V and 6 bases at J; junction bases unmatched: 10. Here the CDR3 DNA reads TGTGCCAGTCATGCCGGGACTAGCCCGGATACGCAGTATTTT. Protein product: CASHAGTSPDTQYF.

The chain couples TRBV6-4 to TRBJ2-1; 10 bases line up with TRBD2. Germline CDR1 MRHNA, CDR2 SNTAGT. The CDR3 has 15 amino acids. The trim removed 2 bases at V and 5 bases at J, leaving 3 bases unmatched. CDR3 sequence: CASSDGLAGDNEQFF. CDR3 coding DNA: TGTGCCAGCAGTGACGGGCTAGCGGGAGACAATGAGCAGTTCTTC.

The chain carries TRBV18 and TRBJ2-5, with D possibly being TRBD1 (5 bases). The CDR3 covers 13 residues. Between the trimmed V and J ends, which lost 1 base and 3 bases, there was a span of 6 bases. Germline V gene lookup returns CDR1 KGHSH and CDR2 LQKENI. The CDR3 DNA reads as TGTGCCAGCTCACCACGACAGAAAGAGACCCAGTACTTC. Translating it yields CASSPRQKETQYF.

This clone is a singleton in its sample. The rearrangement links TRBV28 to TRBJ2-3; no clear D. The V gene lost 3 bases and the J gene lost 6 bases, with 7 bases spanning the gap. The V gene's germline CDR1 is MDHEN and CDR2 SYDVKM. This CDR3 comprises 12 residues. The CDR3, as DNA: TGTGCCAGCAGTTTGAGAGCGGATACGCAGTATTTT. Residues: CASSLRADTQYF.

The chain has TRBV18 and TRBJ2-3; 10 bases map to TRBD2. J gave up 4 bases and V 5 bases, and 12 bases lay outside the gene matches. CDR3 size: 17 residues. Germline CDR1 is KGHSH and CDR2 is LQKENI. The CDR3 sequence: CASSGDPSGSIADTQYF. The CDR3 DNA reads as TGTGCCAGCTCAGGGGATCCTAGCGGGAGCATCGCAGATACGCAGTATTTT.

The chain carries TRBV2 and TRBJ2-2; a weak D match, TRBD2 (6 bases). Germline values: CDR1 SNHLY, CDR2 FYNNEI. The CDR3 has 16 residues. V dropped 6 bases and J dropped 4 bases, with 18 bases sitting between them. The CDR3 reads CASRGRGGFSTGELFF. Written as DNA, the CDR3 is TGTGCCAGCAGGGGGCGTGGAGGGTTTAGCACCGGGGAGCTGTTTTTT. Combining the CDR3 with reference TRBV2 and TRBJ2-2 gives the whole variable domain EPEVTQTPSHQVTQMGQEVILRCVPISNHLYFYWYRQILGQKVEFLVSFYNNEISEKSEIFDDQFSVERPDGSNFTLKIRSTKLEDSAMYFCASRGRGGFSTGELFFGEGSRLTVL.

The gene calls are TRBV10-2 and TRBJ1-1; perhaps TRBD1 as D (5 bases). Between the trimmed V and J ends, which lost 5 bases and 3 bases, there was a span of 10 bases. Germline loops: CDR1 WSHSY, CDR2 SAAADI. This CDR3 is built from 13 residues. CDR3 sequence: CASSLQGYTEAFF. The CDR3 DNA reads as TGCGCCAGCAGTCTCCAGGGTTACACTGAAGCTTTCTTT.

J is TRBJ2-5 and V is TRBV4-2; D gene ambiguous. Germline V gene sequence: CDR1 LGHNA, CDR2 YNFKEQ. Between the trimmed V and J ends, which lost 4 bases and 3 bases, there was a span of 15 bases. This CDR3 is 15 amino acids long. CDR3 DNA sequence: TGTGCCAGCAGCCCCAAACGAGGAGTAAAAGAGACCCAGTACTTC. This gives the protein CASSPKRGVKETQYF.

The V gene is TRBV28, the J gene TRBJ2-5; TRBD2 matches 9 bases. V was pared by 6 bases and J by 4 bases, with 9 bases of the junction left unmatched. CDR3 length: 15 residues. Germline V lookup: CDR1 MDHEN, CDR2 SYDVKM. CDR3 in DNA: TGTGCCAGCAGGCCCCGGCGGGAGGGCGGAGAGACCCAGTACTTC. Its translation: CASRPRREGGETQYF.

The V and J genes are TRBV28 and TRBJ2-7; maybe TRBD2 (6 bases). Trimming pared 8 bases from V and 5 bases from J, leaving 16 bases between. CDR1 and CDR2 (germline): MDHEN, SYDVKM. The CDR3 is made up of 13 amino acids. The CDR3 here is CASGDGRKHEQYF. CDR3 DNA sequence: TGTGCCAGCGGGGACGGGAGAAAACACGAGCAGTACTTC.

This clone was counted between two and nine times. The V and J genes are TRBV5-6 and TRBJ1-1; tentative D call: TRBD1 (5 bases). CDR1 SGHDT and CDR2 YYEEEE come from the germline V gene. V lost 0 bases and J lost 6, with 9 bases in between. CDR3 size: 13 residues. The CDR3 here is CASSLAGFPEAFF. CDR3 DNA sequence: TGTGCCAGCAGCTTGGCAGGGTTCCCTGAAGCTTTCTTT.

The chain links TRBV5-5 to TRBJ2-3; TRBD1 matches at 8 bases. The germline CDR1 and CDR2 sequences are SGHKS and YYEKEE (reference sequence). With 4 bases clipped from V and 6 bases from J, the junction kept 4 bases outside the gene matches. CDR3 length: 13 residues. CDR3 sequence (DNA): TGTGCCAGCAGCGGTAACAGGGGGGATACGCAGTATTTT. It specifies CASSGNRGDTQYF.

The genes are TRBV19 and TRBJ2-5, with D perhaps TRBD2 (6 bases). The DNA end lines up better with TRBJ2-7; the J call may be wrong. Germline loops: CDR1 LNHDA, CDR2 SQIVND (reference sequence). The CDR3 is 13 residues long. CDR3: CASRETSNYEQYF. The CDR3 DNA sequence: TGTGCCAGTAGGGAGACTAGTAACTACGAGCAGTACTTC.

The V call is TRBV28, the J call TRBJ2-1, with D possibly matching TRBD1 (6 bases). This CDR3 has 14 residues. Per germline, CDR1 MDHEN and CDR2 SYDVKM. V dropped 4 bases and J dropped 5 bases, with 12 bases sitting between them. CDR3 nucleotide sequence: TGTGCCAGCAGTTCAGGGGCCACAAACAATGAGCAGTTCTTC. This translates into CASSSGATNNEQFF.